This entry features one T cell receptor (beta chain) sequence. TCRdb's copy holds only in-frame clones and misses some; the assay was immunoSEQ multiplex PCR. Of 180,000 or so clones listed, 75% to 90% are singletons. The sample originates from a study of blood T cell repertoires in COVID-19. The receptor was isolated from a man between 40 and 49 years old who had recovered from COVID-19. The source material was PBMCs or T cells enriched from blood (not recorded which).

The CDR3 nucleotides are TGTGCCAGCAGTGGTCCAGCCTATAATTCACCCCTCCACTTT. This codes for CASSGPAYNSPLHF. The chain is built from TRBV25-1 and TRBJ1-6; D is unclear. This CDR3 has 14 residues. V lost 4 bases, J lost 2 bases, and 6 bases lay in between. CDR1 is MGHDK and CDR2 is SYGVNS in the germline V gene.